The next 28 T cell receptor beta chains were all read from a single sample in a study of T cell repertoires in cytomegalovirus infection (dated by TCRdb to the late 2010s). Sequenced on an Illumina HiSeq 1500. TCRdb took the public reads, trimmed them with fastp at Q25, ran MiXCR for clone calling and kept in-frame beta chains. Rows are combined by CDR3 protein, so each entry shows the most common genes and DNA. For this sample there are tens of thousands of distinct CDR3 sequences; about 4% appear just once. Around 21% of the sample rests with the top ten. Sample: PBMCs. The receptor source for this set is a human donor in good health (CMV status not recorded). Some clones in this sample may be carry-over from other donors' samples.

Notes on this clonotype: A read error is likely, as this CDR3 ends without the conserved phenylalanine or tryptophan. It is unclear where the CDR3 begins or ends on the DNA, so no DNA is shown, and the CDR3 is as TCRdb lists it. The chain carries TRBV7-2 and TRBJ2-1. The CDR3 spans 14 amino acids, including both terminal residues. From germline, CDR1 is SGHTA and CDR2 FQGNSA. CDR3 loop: CASSPTSAYNEQLC.

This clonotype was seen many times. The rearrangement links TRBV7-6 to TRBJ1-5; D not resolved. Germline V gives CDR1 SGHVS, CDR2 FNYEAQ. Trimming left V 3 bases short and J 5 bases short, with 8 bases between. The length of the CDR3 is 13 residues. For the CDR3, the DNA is TGTGCCAGCAGCTTTAACTGGGATCAGCCCCAGCATTTT. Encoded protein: CASSFNWDQPQHF. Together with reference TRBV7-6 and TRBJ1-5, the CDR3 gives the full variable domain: GAGVSQSPRYKVTKRGQDVALRCDPISGHVSLYWYRQALGQGPEFLTYFNYEAQQDKSGLPNDRFSAERPEGSISTLTIQRTEQRDSAMYRCASSFNWDQPQHFGDGTRLSIL.

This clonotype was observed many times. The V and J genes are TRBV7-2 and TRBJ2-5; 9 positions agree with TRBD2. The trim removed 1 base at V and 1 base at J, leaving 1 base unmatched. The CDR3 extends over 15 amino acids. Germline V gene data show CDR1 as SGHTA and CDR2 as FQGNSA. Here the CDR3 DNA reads TGTGCCAGCAGCTTAGGAGCGGGGGGCCAAGAGACCCAGTACTTC. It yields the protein CASSLGAGGQETQYF.

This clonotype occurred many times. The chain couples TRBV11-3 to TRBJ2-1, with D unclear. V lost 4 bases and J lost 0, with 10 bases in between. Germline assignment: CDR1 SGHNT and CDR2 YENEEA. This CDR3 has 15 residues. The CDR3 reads CASSSQSGSYNEQFF. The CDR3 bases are TGTGCCAGCAGCTCTCAATCGGGCTCCTACAATGAGCAGTTCTTC.

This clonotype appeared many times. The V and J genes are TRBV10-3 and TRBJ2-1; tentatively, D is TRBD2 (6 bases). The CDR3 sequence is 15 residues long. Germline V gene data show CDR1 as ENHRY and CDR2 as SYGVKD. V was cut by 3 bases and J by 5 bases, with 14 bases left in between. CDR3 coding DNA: TGTGCCATCAGTGAAAGGTTGGAGGGGAACAATGAGCAGTTCTTC. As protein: CAISERLEGNNEQFF.

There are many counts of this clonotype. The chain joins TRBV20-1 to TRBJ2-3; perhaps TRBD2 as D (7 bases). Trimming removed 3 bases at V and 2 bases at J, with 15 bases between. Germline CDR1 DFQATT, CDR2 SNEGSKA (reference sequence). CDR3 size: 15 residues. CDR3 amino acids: CSARRGGTHTDTQYF. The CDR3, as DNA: TGCAGTGCTAGGCGCGGGGGCACCCACACAGATACGCAGTATTTT.

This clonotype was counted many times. The CDR3 region has the DNA TGTGCCAGCAGGGAACAGGGACCCCCAATTCCAACTAATGAAAAACTGTTTTTT. It specifies CASREQGPPIPTNEKLFF. The J gene is TRBJ1-4, the V gene TRBV28; tentatively, D is TRBD1 (6 bases). This CDR3 is built from 18 residues. V lost 6 bases to trimming and J lost 0 bases, with 20 bases between them. Germline CDR1 and CDR2: MDHEN and SYDVKM.

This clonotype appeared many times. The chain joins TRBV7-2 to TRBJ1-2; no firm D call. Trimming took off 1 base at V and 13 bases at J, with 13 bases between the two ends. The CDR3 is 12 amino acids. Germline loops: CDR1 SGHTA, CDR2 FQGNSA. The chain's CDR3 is CASSLGPAQVTF. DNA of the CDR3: TGTGCCAGCAGCTTAGGGCCAGCTCAGGTCACCTTC.

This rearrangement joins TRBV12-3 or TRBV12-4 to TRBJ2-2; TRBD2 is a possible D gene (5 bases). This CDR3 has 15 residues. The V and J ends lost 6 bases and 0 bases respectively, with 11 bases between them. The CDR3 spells CASSHTSANTGELFF. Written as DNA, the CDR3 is TGTGCCAGCAGCCATACTAGTGCGAACACCGGGGAGCTGTTTTTT.

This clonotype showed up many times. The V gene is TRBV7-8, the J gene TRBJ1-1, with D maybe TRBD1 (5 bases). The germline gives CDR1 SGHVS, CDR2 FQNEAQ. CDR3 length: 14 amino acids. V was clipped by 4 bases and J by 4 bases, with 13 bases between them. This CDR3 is CASSSAAGTTEAFF. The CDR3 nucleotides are TGTGCCAGCAGCTCTGCCGCAGGGACCACTGAAGCTTTCTTT.

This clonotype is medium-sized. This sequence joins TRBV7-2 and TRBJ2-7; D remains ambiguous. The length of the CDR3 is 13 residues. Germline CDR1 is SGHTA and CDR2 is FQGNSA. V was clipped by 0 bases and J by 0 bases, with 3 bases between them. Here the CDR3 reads CASSLASSYEQYF. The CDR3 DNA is TGTGCCAGCAGCTTAGCCAGCTCCTACGAGCAGTACTTC.

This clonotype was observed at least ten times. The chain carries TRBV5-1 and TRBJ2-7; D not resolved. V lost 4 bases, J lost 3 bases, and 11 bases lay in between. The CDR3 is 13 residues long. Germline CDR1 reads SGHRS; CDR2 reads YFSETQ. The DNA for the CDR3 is TGCGCCAGCAGCCGCACAGAAGGCTACGAGCAGTACTTC. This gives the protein CASSRTEGYEQYF.

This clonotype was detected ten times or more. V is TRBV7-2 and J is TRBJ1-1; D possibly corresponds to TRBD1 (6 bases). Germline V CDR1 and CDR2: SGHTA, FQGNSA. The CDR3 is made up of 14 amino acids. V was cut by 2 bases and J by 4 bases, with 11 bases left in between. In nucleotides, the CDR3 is TGTGCCAGCAGCTTACTACAGGGAAGCACTGAAGCTTTCTTT. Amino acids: CASSLLQGSTEAFF.

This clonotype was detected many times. The CDR3 sequence: CASSPSVEQFF. CDR3 coding DNA: TGTGCCAGCAGCCCGTCGGTTGAGCAGTTCTTC. The rearrangement uses TRBV7-2 and TRBJ2-1; D is undetermined. V dropped 5 bases and J dropped 9 bases, with 8 bases sitting between them. Germline lookup yields CDR1 SGHTA and CDR2 FQGNSA. The CDR3 has 11 amino acids.

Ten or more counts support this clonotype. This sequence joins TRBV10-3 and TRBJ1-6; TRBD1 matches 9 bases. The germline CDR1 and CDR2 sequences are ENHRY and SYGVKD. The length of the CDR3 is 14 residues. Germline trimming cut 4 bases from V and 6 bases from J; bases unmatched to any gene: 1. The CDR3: CAISGQGGNSPLHF. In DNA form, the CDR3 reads TGTGCCATCAGTGGACAGGGGGGTAATTCACCCCTCCACTTT.

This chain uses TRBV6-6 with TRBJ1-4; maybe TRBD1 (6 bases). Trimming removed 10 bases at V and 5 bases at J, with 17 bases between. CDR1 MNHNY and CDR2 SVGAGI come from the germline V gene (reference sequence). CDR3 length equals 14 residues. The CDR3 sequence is CATLPGQQNEKLFF. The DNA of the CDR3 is TGTGCCACCTTACCCGGACAGCAAAATGAAAAACTGTTTTTT.

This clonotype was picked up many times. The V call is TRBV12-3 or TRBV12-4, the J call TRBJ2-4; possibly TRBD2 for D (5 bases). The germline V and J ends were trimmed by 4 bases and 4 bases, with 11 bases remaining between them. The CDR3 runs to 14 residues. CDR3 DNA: TGTGCCAGCAGTTACCAGGACTGGAAAAACATTCAGTACTTC. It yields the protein CASSYQDWKNIQYF.

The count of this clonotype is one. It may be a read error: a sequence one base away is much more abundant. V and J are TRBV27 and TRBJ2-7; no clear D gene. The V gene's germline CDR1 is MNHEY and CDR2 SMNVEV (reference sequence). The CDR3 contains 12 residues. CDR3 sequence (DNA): TGTGCCAACAGTAAACCCTCCCGGGAGCAGTACTTC. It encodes CANSKPSREQYF.

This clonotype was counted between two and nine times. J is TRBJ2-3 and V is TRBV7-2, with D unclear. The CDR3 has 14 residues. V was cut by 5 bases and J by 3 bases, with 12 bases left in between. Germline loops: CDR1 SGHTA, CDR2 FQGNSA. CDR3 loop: CASSPTLTTDTQYF. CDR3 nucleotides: TGTGCCAGCAGCCCGACCCTGACTACAGATACGCAGTATTTT.

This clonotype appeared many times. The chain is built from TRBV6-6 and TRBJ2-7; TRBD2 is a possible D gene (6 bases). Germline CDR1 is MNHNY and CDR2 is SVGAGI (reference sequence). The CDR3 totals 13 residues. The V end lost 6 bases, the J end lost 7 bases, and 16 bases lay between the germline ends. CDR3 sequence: CASRNGGLGEQYF. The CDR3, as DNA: TGTGCCAGCAGGAACGGGGGATTAGGGGAGCAGTACTTC.

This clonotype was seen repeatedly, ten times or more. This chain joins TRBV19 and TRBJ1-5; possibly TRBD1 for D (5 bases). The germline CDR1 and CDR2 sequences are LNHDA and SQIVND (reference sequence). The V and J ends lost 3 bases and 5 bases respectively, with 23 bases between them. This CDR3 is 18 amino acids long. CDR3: CASSISTLWDLEHQPQHF. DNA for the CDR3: TGTGCCAGTAGTATCTCTACCCTATGGGACCTCGAACATCAGCCCCAGCATTTT.

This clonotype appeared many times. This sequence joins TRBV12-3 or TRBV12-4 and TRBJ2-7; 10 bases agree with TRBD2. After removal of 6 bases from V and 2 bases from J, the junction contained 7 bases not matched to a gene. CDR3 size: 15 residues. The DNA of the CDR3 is TGTGCCAGCAGCATTAGCGGGGGGTCTACCTACGAGCAGTACTTC. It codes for CASSISGGSTYEQYF.

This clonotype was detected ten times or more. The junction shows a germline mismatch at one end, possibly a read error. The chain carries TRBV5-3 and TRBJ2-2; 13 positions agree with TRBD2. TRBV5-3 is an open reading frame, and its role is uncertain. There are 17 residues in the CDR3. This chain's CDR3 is CASSSTSGGRNTGELFF. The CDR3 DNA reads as TGTGCCAGCAGCTCGACTAGCGGGGGGCGGAACACCGGGGAGCTGTTTTTT.

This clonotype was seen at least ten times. The DNA for the CDR3 is TGTGCCAGCAGCTTAGGCCCAAGCAGAGCCCATGAGCAGTTCTTC. Its protein is CASSLGPSRAHEQFF. This rearrangement joins TRBV7-2 to TRBJ2-1; unclear D gene. Germline V lookup: CDR1 SGHTA, CDR2 FQGNSA. The CDR3 is 15 residues long. V lost 1 base, J lost 8 bases, and 15 bases lay in between.

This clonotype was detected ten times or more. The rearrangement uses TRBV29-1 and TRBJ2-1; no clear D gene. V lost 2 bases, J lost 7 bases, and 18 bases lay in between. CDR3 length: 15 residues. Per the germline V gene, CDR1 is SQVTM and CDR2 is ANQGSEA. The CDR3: CSVEPLGPIWNEQFF. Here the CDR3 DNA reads TGCAGCGTTGAACCTCTAGGCCCCATTTGGAATGAGCAGTTCTTC.

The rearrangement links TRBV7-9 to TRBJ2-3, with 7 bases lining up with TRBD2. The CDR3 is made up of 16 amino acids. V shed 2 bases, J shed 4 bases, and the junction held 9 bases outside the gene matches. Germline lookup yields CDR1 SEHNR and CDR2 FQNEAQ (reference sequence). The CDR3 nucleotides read TGTGCCAGCAGCTTAAGCGGGGTGATTCTTCCAGATACGCAGTATTTT. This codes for CASSLSGVILPDTQYF.

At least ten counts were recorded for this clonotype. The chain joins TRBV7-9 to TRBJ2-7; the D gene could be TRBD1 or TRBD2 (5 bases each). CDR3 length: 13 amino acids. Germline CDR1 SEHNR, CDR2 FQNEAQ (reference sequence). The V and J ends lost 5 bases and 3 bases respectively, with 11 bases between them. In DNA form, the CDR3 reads TGTGCCAGCAGCCCCGGGGCCTACTACGAGCAGTACTTC. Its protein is CASSPGAYYEQYF.

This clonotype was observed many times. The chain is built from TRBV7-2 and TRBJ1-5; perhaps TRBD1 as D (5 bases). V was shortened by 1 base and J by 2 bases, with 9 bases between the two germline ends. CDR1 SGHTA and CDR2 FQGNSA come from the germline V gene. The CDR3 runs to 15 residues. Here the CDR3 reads CASSLDGGGNQPQHF. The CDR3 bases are TGTGCCAGCAGCTTAGATGGGGGTGGCAATCAGCCCCAGCATTTT.